The 20 T cell receptor beta chains presented below share a single source sample, sequenced in a study of blood T cell repertoires in COVID-19. Sequenced by immunoSEQ multiplex PCR; TCRdb stores in-frame clones only, minus some. Here the sample spans tens of thousands of clones, around nine tenths being singletons. Source material: peripheral blood. These receptor sequences come from a human donor in a cohort sampled during active COVID-19.

This chain links TRBV6-5 with TRBJ1-3; 7 positions agree with TRBD1. This CDR3 has 15 residues. The germline CDR1 and CDR2 sequences are MNHEY and SVGAGI. The trim removed 10 bases at V and 2 bases at J, leaving 11 bases unmatched. As DNA, the CDR3 is TGTGCCACTACAAACATACAGGGGCCTGGAAACACCATATATTTT. Translating gives CATTNIQGPGNTIYF.

The sample holds a few counts of this clone. The V call is TRBV9, the J call TRBJ2-2; 8 bases line up with TRBD2. The ends lost 0 bases at V and 1 base at J; junction bases unmatched: 2. Germline V gene data show CDR1 as SGDLS and CDR2 as YYNGEE. The CDR3 is 16 amino acids. The CDR3 loop is CASSVGSGVNTGELFF. In DNA, the CDR3 is TGTGCCAGCAGCGTAGGTAGCGGGGTGAACACCGGGGAGCTGTTTTTT.

The chain is built from TRBV30 and TRBJ2-7, with TRBD2 as a possible D gene (5 bases). There are 12 residues in the CDR3. The V gene lost 3 bases and the J gene lost 9 bases, with 15 bases spanning the gap. Germline V CDR1 and CDR2: GTSNPN, SVGIG (reference sequence). The CDR3 sequence is CAWSEGPLGQYF. Written as DNA, the CDR3 is TGTGCCTGGAGCGAGGGCCCTCTCGGGCAGTACTTC.

This sequence joins TRBV30 and TRBJ2-3; D gene unclear. Trimming pared 2 bases from V and 5 bases from J, leaving 8 bases between. The CDR3 extends over 12 amino acids. Germline assignment: CDR1 GTSNPN and CDR2 SVGIG (reference sequence). In nucleotides, the CDR3 is TGTGCCTGGAGTCCCGGTGGAGATACGCAGTATTTT. This codes for CAWSPGGDTQYF.

The chain recombines TRBV27 with TRBJ2-2, with TRBD1 matching 12 bases. The CDR3 consists of 21 residues. Per germline, CDR1 MNHEY and CDR2 SMNVEV (reference sequence). V dropped 6 bases and J dropped 2; count of bases not matched to a gene: 19. The CDR3 region is CASSSRTYLPGQGANTGELFF. DNA of the CDR3: TGTGCCAGCAGCTCTCGAACCTACCTCCCGGGACAGGGGGCTAACACCGGGGAGCTGTTTTTT.

The chain is built from TRBV11-3 and TRBJ1-1; no firm D call. Germline values: CDR1 SGHNT, CDR2 YENEEA. The CDR3 has 13 amino acids. V lost 2 bases to trimming and J lost 1 base, with 5 bases between them. CDR3 sequence reads: CASSLKRNTEAFF. As DNA, the CDR3 is TGTGCCAGCAGCTTAAAGAGGAACACTGAAGCTTTCTTT.

This rearrangement joins TRBV3-1 (or the pseudogene TRBV3-2) to TRBJ2-1; 10 positions agree with TRBD2. The CDR3 length is 12 residues. The ends lost 3 bases at V and 10 bases at J; junction bases unmatched: 0. Germline V gene data show CDR1 as LGHDT and CDR2 as YNNKEL (reference sequence). CDR3 region: CASSQGLAEQFF. The CDR3 coding sequence is TGTGCCAGCAGCCAGGGACTAGCGGAGCAGTTCTTC.

CDR3 loop: CASSSGGTSGIYEQYF. The CDR3 coding sequence is TGTGCCAGCAGTTCGGGGGGGACTAGCGGGATCTACGAGCAGTACTTC. The chain recombines TRBV7-6 with TRBJ2-7, with 13 bases fitting TRBD2. The V segment lost 6 bases and the J segment 3 bases; nucleotides outside the gene matches: 8. The CDR3 has 16 amino acids. Germline V gene data show CDR1 as SGHVS and CDR2 as FNYEAQ.

In DNA form, the CDR3 reads TGTGCCAGCAGCAAAGGGGACAGGTCTAACTATGGCTACACCTTC. Translated: CASSKGDRSNYGYTF. The V call is TRBV5-8, the J call TRBJ1-2, with TRBD1 matching over 8 bases. V gave up 4 bases and J gave up 0 bases; unmatched junction bases: 5. This CDR3 has 15 amino acids. CDR1 is SGHTS, CDR2 YDEGEE, per germline. Variable domain in full (rest from reference TRBV5-8 and TRBJ1-2): EAGVTQSPTHLIKTRGQQATLRCSPISGHTSVYWYQQALGLGLQFLLWYDEGEERNRGNFPPRFSGRQFPNYSSELNVNALELEDSALYLCASSKGDRSNYGYTFGSGTRLTVV.

The CDR3 region is CASSLGGSSGELFF. CDR3 bases: TGTGCCAGCAGCTTAGGTGGTAGCTCGGGGGAGCTGTTTTTT. The chain employs TRBV7-2 and TRBJ2-2, with D unresolved. CDR1 is SGHTA, CDR2 FQGNSA, per germline. V was shortened by 1 base and J by 8 bases, with 11 bases between the two germline ends. This CDR3 has 14 residues.

This clone was seen more than once but under ten times. V is TRBV3-1 (or the pseudogene TRBV3-2) and J is TRBJ2-5; the match to TRBD1 covers 8 bases. The CDR3 is made up of 16 amino acids. The V gene's germline CDR1 is LGHDT and CDR2 YNNKEL (reference sequence). Losses at the gene ends were 0 bases for V and 1 base for J; bases not matched to a gene: 4. As DNA, the CDR3 is TGTGCCAGCAGCCAAGATTTGGGACAGGTCCAAGAGACCCAGTACTTC. This codes for CASSQDLGQVQETQYF.

This clone was seen just once. The chain recombines TRBV7-3 with TRBJ2-1; D uncertain. Germline CDR1 is SGHTA and CDR2 is FQGTGA. V dropped 0 bases and J dropped 4 bases, with 7 bases sitting between them. The CDR3 is made up of 14 amino acids. The CDR3, as DNA: TGTGCCAGCAGCTTAACTGGCTCGTACAATGAGCAGTTCTTC. Translation gives CASSLTGSYNEQFF.

The chain has TRBV5-1 and TRBJ1-2, with D possibly matching TRBD1 (5 bases). V was cut by 3 bases and J by 4 bases, with 10 bases left in between. The CDR3 has 13 residues. Germline assignment: CDR1 SGHRS and CDR2 YFSETQ. DNA for the CDR3: TGCGCCAGCAGCTCGGGGGAGGGCTATGGCTACACCTTC. Amino acids: CASSSGEGYGYTF.

This chain links TRBV5-1 with TRBJ2-3, with D perhaps TRBD2 (6 bases). Between the trimmed V and J ends, which lost 0 bases and 5 bases, there was a span of 10 bases. The germline V gene has CDR1 SGHRS and CDR2 YFSETQ. This CDR3 spans 14 amino acids. The DNA for the CDR3 is TGCGCCAGCAGCTTGGGCGGAGCGGGAGATACGCAGTATTTT. It translates to CASSLGGAGDTQYF.

The chain is built from TRBV18 and TRBJ1-3, with 7 nucleotides matching TRBD1. Germline lookup yields CDR1 KGHSH and CDR2 LQKENI. The CDR3 contains 15 residues. Trimming cost V 6 bases and J 4 bases; bases outside gene matches: 9. The CDR3 DNA reads TGTGCCAGCTCTCGTGGACAGGCGGAGGGAAACACCATATATTTT. It yields the protein CASSRGQAEGNTIYF.

The CDR3 here is CASSYGGDPQETQYF. In nucleotides, the CDR3 is TGTGCCAGCAGTTACGGCGGGGATCCACAAGAGACCCAGTACTTC. The V and J genes are TRBV6-6 and TRBJ2-5, with TRBD2 as a possible D gene (6 bases). CDR3 size: 15 residues. CDR1 and CDR2 from the germline V gene are MNHNY and SVGAGI (reference sequence). Trimming removed 2 bases from V and 2 bases from J, with 12 bases in between.

V and J are TRBV19 and TRBJ2-7, with 8 positions matching TRBD2. V gave up 5 bases and J gave up 4 bases; unmatched junction bases: 7. The CDR3 is 14 residues long. Germline values: CDR1 LNHDA, CDR2 SQIVND (reference sequence). In DNA, the CDR3 is TGTGCCAGTAGTCCTCGGGGGGGAAGATACGAGCAGTACTTC. This gives the protein CASSPRGGRYEQYF.

Here the CDR3 DNA reads TGTGCCAGTAGCCCTTCAGGGACTAGCGGGGGGAACATTCAGTACTTC. It yields the protein CASSPSGTSGGNIQYF. The chain joins TRBV19 to TRBJ2-4; 15 nucleotides line up with TRBD2. J gave up 7 bases and V 6 bases, and 7 bases lay outside the gene matches. Germline V lookup: CDR1 LNHDA, CDR2 SQIVND (reference sequence). The CDR3 totals 16 residues.

The chain links TRBV2 to TRBJ1-1, with a tentative D call TRBD1 (5 bases). The CDR3 is 13 residues long. Trimming took off 3 bases at V and 5 bases at J, with 10 bases between the two ends. Looked up from germline, CDR1 is SNHLY and CDR2 is FYNNEI. The CDR3 coding sequence is TGTGCCAGCAGTGACGGGGGAATTACTGAAGCTTTCTTT. Its protein is CASSDGGITEAFF.

The V and J genes are TRBV11-3 and TRBJ2-7; the match to TRBD2 covers 7 bases. With V trimmed by 5 bases and J by 6 bases, 7 bases remained unmatched. Per germline, CDR1 SGHNT and CDR2 YENEEA. The CDR3 runs to 13 residues. The chain's CDR3 is CASSRTSAGEQYF. The CDR3 region has the DNA TGTGCCAGCAGCCGTACTAGCGCAGGCGAGCAGTACTTC.